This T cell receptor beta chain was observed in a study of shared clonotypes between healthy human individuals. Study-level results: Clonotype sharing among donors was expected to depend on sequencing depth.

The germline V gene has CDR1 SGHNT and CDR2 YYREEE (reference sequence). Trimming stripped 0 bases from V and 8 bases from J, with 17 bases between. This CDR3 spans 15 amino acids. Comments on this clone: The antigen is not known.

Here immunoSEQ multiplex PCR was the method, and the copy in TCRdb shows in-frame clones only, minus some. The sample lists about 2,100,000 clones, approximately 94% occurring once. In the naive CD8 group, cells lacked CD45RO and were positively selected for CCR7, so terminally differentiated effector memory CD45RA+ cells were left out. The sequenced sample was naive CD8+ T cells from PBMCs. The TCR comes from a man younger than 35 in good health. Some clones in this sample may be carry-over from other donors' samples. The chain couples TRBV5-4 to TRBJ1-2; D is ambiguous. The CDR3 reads CASSLGQDLPRGYTF. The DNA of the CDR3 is TGTGCCAGCAGCTTGGGGCAGGACCTCCCCCGAGGCTACACCTTC.